These 10 T cell receptor beta chains share one sample of origin, sequenced in a study of T-cell reconstitution after alpha-beta-depleted transplantation in children. The authors prepared the TCRbeta library with unique molecular identifiers. MiXCR, applied by TCRdb to the PCR reads, yields one record per CDR3 protein. The repertoire holds 350,000 to 450,000 distinct CDR3 sequences, with around 21% as singletons. Sequencing used PBMCs from the stem cell graft donor, obtained from the stem cell graft. The receptors come from a human donor who donated a stem cell graft to a child with acute myeloid leukemia.

CDR3 in amino acids: CASKDFASYNEQFF. In DNA, the CDR3 is TGTGCCAGCAAGGATTTCGCTTCCTACAATGAGCAGTTCTTC. The chain carries TRBV27 and TRBJ2-1; the D is unclear. The V and J ends lost 7 bases and 1 base respectively, with 11 bases between them. Germline V CDR1 and CDR2: MNHEY, SMNVEV (reference sequence). This CDR3 region has 14 residues.

This clonotype was observed a few times. The rearrangement uses TRBV6-2 or TRBV6-3 and TRBJ2-7; no reliable D call. Germline values: CDR1 MNHEY, CDR2 SVGEGT. Trimming stripped 2 bases from V and 6 bases from J, with 8 bases between. The CDR3 runs 12 residues. As DNA, the CDR3 is TGTGCCAGCAGTTACGATTTGAGCGAGCAGTACTTC. Residues: CASSYDLSEQYF.

This clonotype has at least ten counts. The V call is TRBV12-3 or TRBV12-4, the J call TRBJ2-1; 7 bases line up with TRBD2. The CDR3 has 14 residues. Trimming cost V 7 bases and J 8 bases; bases outside gene matches: 11. CDR3 sequence (DNA): TGTGCCAGCAACATCAGGGAGGGCCCGGATGAGCAGTTCTTC. The encoded protein is CASNIREGPDEQFF.

The sample holds one count of this clonotype. The genes are TRBV4-1 and TRBJ1-2; no clear D gene. The CDR3 length is 16 residues. V shed 4 bases and J shed 4 bases, with 19 bases lying between them. Germline-derived CDR1 and CDR2 are MGHRA and YSYEKL. The CDR3 DNA sequence: TGCGCCAGCAGCCCGGCGGGCAGAACTATTACCTATGGCTACACCTTC. Its translation is CASSPAGRTITYGYTF.

This clonotype has only a few counts. The rearrangement links TRBV29-1 to TRBJ2-1, with TRBD2 as a possible D gene (7 bases). The CDR3 spans 19 residues. Per the germline V gene, CDR1 is SQVTM and CDR2 is ANQGSEA. V lost 3 bases, J lost 1 base, and 25 bases lay in between. The CDR3 reads CSVEGPGTTRAGSYNEQFF. The CDR3 DNA follows: TGCAGCGTTGAGGGCCCGGGGACAACCCGAGCGGGATCCTACAATGAGCAGTTCTTC.

The rearrangement joins TRBV3-1 to TRBJ2-3, with 8 bases fitting TRBD2. Germline CDR1 reads LGHDT; CDR2 reads YNNKEL (reference sequence). V dropped 1 base and J dropped 4; count of bases not matched to a gene: 7. This CDR3 has 16 amino acids. The CDR3 bases are TGTGCCAGCAGCCAAGGCAGCGGGAGTGTCTCAGATACGCAGTATTTT. Residues: CASSQGSGSVSDTQYF.

This clonotype was recorded a few times. The V call is TRBV4-3, the J call TRBJ2-5, with a tentative D call TRBD1 (6 bases). V shed 2 bases and J shed 5 bases, with 12 bases lying between them. The CDR3 covers 14 residues. CDR1 is LGHNA and CDR2 is YSLEER in the germline V gene. CDR3 region: CASSQRNRAETQYF. In DNA, the CDR3 is TGCGCCAGCAGCCAAAGGAACAGGGCGGAGACCCAGTACTTC.

This clonotype was counted only a few times. The V and J genes are TRBV20-1 and TRBJ2-1; a weak D match, TRBD2 (8 bases). The V end was cut by 1 base, the J end by 7 bases, with 17 bases between. The CDR3 consists of 15 residues. Germline V CDR1 and CDR2: DFQATT, SNEGSKA (reference sequence). The CDR3 loop reads CSARAGSGTENEQFF. In DNA form, the CDR3 reads TGCAGTGCTAGAGCAGGTAGCGGGACAGAGAATGAGCAGTTCTTC.

This clonotype was seen a few times. The rearrangement joins TRBV20-1 to TRBJ2-7, with unresolved D. Per the germline V gene, CDR1 is DFQATT and CDR2 is SNEGSKA (reference sequence). Trimming took 5 bases from V and 4 from J, leaving 12 bases between them. The CDR3 sequence is 12 residues long. The CDR3 region is CSAFQDAYEQYF. DNA for the CDR3: TGCAGTGCTTTCCAGGACGCGTACGAGCAGTACTTC.

This chain joins TRBV28 and TRBJ2-3; D remains ambiguous. V was shortened by 8 bases and J by 0 bases, with 9 bases between the two germline ends. The CDR3 loop spans 13 amino acids. Per the germline V gene, CDR1 is MDHEN and CDR2 is SYDVKM. The CDR3, as DNA: TGTGCCAGCCTGGCCCATAGCACAGATACGCAGTATTTT. This encodes CASLAHSTDTQYF.